A single sample gave rise to the 10 T cell receptor beta chains below, sequenced in a study of graft-versus-host responses after intestinal transplantation. Which antigens these TCRs recognize remains unknown. Repertoires were generated with immunoSEQ multiplex PCR, while TCRdb's copy carries only in-frame clones and drops some. The data contain approximately 49,000 clones, roughly 95% of them singletons. This specimen was unstimulated CD8+ T cells sorted from spleen or lymph node cells, taken before transplant. Receptors originate from a human donor who was the organ donor for an intestinal transplant.

V gene TRBV27 combines with J gene TRBJ1-2, with unresolved D. The CDR3 has 13 amino acids. V was trimmed by 4 bases and J by 4 bases, leaving 10 bases between them. CDR1 is MNHEY and CDR2 is SMNVEV in the germline V gene (reference sequence). CDR3 sequence: CASSSPDVYGYTF. In DNA form, the CDR3 reads TGTGCCAGCAGTTCACCGGATGTCTATGGCTACACCTTC.

The chain joins TRBV11-2 to TRBJ1-6; 8 bases line up with TRBD1. The V gene end was trimmed by 4 bases and the J gene end by 2 bases; junction bases not matched to a gene: 1. CDR1 is SGHAT and CDR2 is FQNNGV in the germline V gene. The CDR3 consists of 15 residues. As DNA, the CDR3 is TGTGCCAGCAGCTCGGACAGGGCCTATAATTCACCCCTCCACTTT. It translates to CASSSDRAYNSPLHF.

The rearrangement uses TRBV7-2 and TRBJ2-3; maybe TRBD2 (6 bases). Germline CDR1 reads SGHTA; CDR2 reads FQGNSA. Trimming took off 2 bases at V and 2 bases at J, with 17 bases between the two ends. The CDR3 is 17 amino acids. CDR3 residues: CASSLTLSRGLTDTQYF. The CDR3 coding sequence is TGTGCCAGCAGCTTAACACTTTCGCGGGGACTCACAGATACGCAGTATTTT.

This clone was recorded a few times. The chain recombines TRBV9 with TRBJ1-2, with 8 bases that match TRBD1. CDR1 and CDR2 from the germline V gene are SGDLS and YYNGEE. V shed 3 bases, J shed 8 bases, and the junction held 6 bases outside the gene matches. The CDR3 is 13 amino acids. The CDR3 region is CASSAAGGRGYTF. As DNA, the CDR3 is TGTGCCAGCAGCGCGGCAGGGGGCAGGGGCTACACCTTC.

For the CDR3, the DNA is TGTGCCAGCAGCGTAGGTCTAGTGCCACAAAGTCGGGCCAACGTCCTGACTTTC. Its protein is CASSVGLVPQSRANVLTF. J is TRBJ2-6 and V is TRBV7-7; D gene uncertain. V lost 5 bases, J lost 5 bases, and 22 bases lay in between. Germline lookup yields CDR1 SSHAT and CDR2 FNYEAQ (reference sequence). The CDR3 spans 18 residues.

CDR3 sequence: CASSKYPTIRENTEAFF. CDR3 nucleotide sequence: TGTGCCAGTAGTAAGTATCCGACGATCAGGGAGAACACTGAAGCTTTCTTT. V gene TRBV19 combines with J gene TRBJ1-1, with a tentative D call TRBD1 (5 bases). The length of the CDR3 is 17 residues. Germline loops: CDR1 LNHDA, CDR2 SQIVND (reference sequence). Trimming took off 4 bases at V and 1 base at J, with 19 bases between the two ends.

There are a few counts of this clone. This chain uses TRBV27 with TRBJ2-1; TRBD2 aligns across 11 bases. The CDR3 totals 14 residues. V trimming: 7 bases; J trimming: 4 bases; junction bases outside the gene matches: 3. Germline values: CDR1 MNHEY, CDR2 SMNVEV (reference sequence). The CDR3 region is CASKGLADYNEQFF. CDR3 nucleotide sequence: TGTGCCAGCAAGGGACTAGCGGATTACAATGAGCAGTTCTTC.

The chain recombines TRBV15 with TRBJ1-2; D is uncertain. The germline gives CDR1 LNHNV, CDR2 YYDKDF (reference sequence). The CDR3 loop spans 15 amino acids. The germline V and J ends were trimmed by 0 bases and 2 bases, with 10 bases remaining between them. This CDR3 reads CATSREYGFNYGYTF. As DNA, the CDR3 is TGTGCCACCAGCAGAGAGTACGGTTTCAACTATGGCTACACCTTC.

J is TRBJ2-3 and V is TRBV27; 8 nucleotides line up with TRBD2. Germline values: CDR1 MNHEY, CDR2 SMNVEV (reference sequence). CDR3 length: 15 residues. V gave up 3 bases and J gave up 4 bases; unmatched junction bases: 6. The CDR3 DNA reads TGTGCCAGCAGTTTCCCGGGGGGGCTTCCAGATACGCAGTATTTT. Translating gives CASSFPGGLPDTQYF.

The chain is built from TRBV7-6 and TRBJ2-1; the match to TRBD2 covers 9 bases. V lost 2 bases, J lost 3 bases, and 2 bases stayed unmatched. The CDR3 contains 15 residues. CDR1 and CDR2 (germline): SGHVS, FNYEAQ. As DNA, the CDR3 is TGTGCCAGCAGCTTACTGACTAGCGGCTACAATGAGCAGTTCTTC. This codes for CASSLLTSGYNEQFF.